These T cell receptor beta chains were read from a single sample in a study of graft-versus-host responses after intestinal transplantation. Sequencing was performed with immunoSEQ multiplex PCR; in TCRdb, only in-frame clones are kept and a portion is missing. The sample includes about 54,000 clones, about 90% of them seen just once. The sample was PBMCs, taken 662 days after intestinal transplant. These receptors were obtained from a human patient who received an intestinal transplant, so some T cells may come from the graft donor. The CDR3 runs from the conserved cysteine through the conserved F or W. A D gene is named only where the DNA matches it firmly. The size field is filled for only some rows; it gives once, few, many or a size class.

j_call clone_size v_call d_call cdr3_nt cdr3_aa
TRBJ2-6 NA TRBV30 TRBD1 TGTGCCTACGGACAGGGGGGTACTGGGGCCAACGTCCTGACTTTC CAYGQGGTGANVLTF
TRBJ2-1 NA TRBV4-2 TRBD2 TGTGCCAGCAGCCAAGGTAGGGCGGGGGGCCCATACAATGAGCAGTTCTTC CASSQGRAGGPYNEQFF
TRBJ1-5 few TRBV2 NA TGTGCCAGCACTGACGACGGTCGGCCCCAGCATTTT CASTDDGRPQHF
TRBJ1-1 few TRBV2 NA TGTGCCAGCAGGGGCAGGGGCCCTGAAGCTTTCTTT CASRGRGPEAFF
TRBJ2-2 NA TRBV18 TRBD1 TGTGCCAGCTCACTAACCCAGGGGGCGGACACCGGGGAGCTGTTTTTT CASSLTQGADTGELFF
TRBJ2-5 few TRBV4-1 NA TGCGCCAGCAGCCAAGTTAGGGTGGAGACCCAGTACTTC CASSQVRVETQYF
TRBJ1-6 few TRBV12-5 NA TGTGCTAGTGGTTTGACCGCAGATTCACCCCTCCACTTT CASGLTADSPLHF
TRBJ2-1 NA TRBV28 TRBD2 TGTGCCAGCAGTTTCCCCGGCGGGGGGGTAGACAATGAGCAGTTCTTC CASSFPGGGVDNEQFF
TRBJ2-3 once TRBV5-4 NA TGTGCCAGCAGCATATCTAGCACAGATACGCAGTATTTT CASSISSTDTQYF
TRBJ1-2 NA TRBV30 NA TGTGCCTGGAGTGTACCGCCATTCAGGGTTCGCGGGCGGGCAAATTCCGAGGGGAATGGCTACACCTTC CAWSVPPFRVRGRANSEGNGYTF
TRBJ2-7 NA TRBV5-5 NA TGTGCCAGCAGCCCAAGGAGTTCGGGGGATAGCTCCTACGAGCAGTACTTC CASSPRSSGDSSYEQYF
TRBJ2-3 NA TRBV15 TRBD2 TGTGCCACCAGCCAGTCCTCTAGCGGGGGGGCAACAGATACGCAGTATTTT CATSQSSSGGATDTQYF
TRBJ1-1 NA TRBV9 TRBD1 TGTGCCAGCAGCGTAGGCCCTTTGGGACAGGGGGCCGGAACTGAAGCTTTCTTT CASSVGPLGQGAGTEAFF
TRBJ2-7 once TRBV18 NA TGTGCCAGCTCACCAGGGATCACGTCCTACGAGCAGTACTTC CASSPGITSYEQYF
TRBJ2-7 NA TRBV4-2 NA TGTGCCAGCAGCACAATTGGGGGAAGGGTTGGCGAGCAGTACTTC CASSTIGGRVGEQYF
TRBJ2-7 NA TRBV11-2 TRBD2 TGTGCCAGCAGCTCCTGGACTAGATACGAGCAGTACTTC CASSSWTRYEQYF
TRBJ1-3 NA TRBV19 NA TGTGCCAGTATGAGCTCTGGAAACACCATATATTTT CASMSSGNTIYF
TRBJ2-2 NA TRBV9 TRBD1 TGTGCCAGCAGCGTAGGACAGGGGGCCTTCACCGGGGAGCTGTTTTTT CASSVGQGAFTGELFF
TRBJ2-4 NA TRBV13 TRBD1 TGTGCCAGCAGCTCCGACAGGGAACTAAGAAACATTCAGTACTTC CASSSDRELRNIQYF
TRBJ1-1 NA TRBV9 TRBD1 TGTGCCAGCAGCGCTACAAGTTCGGGACAGGTACGCTTT CASSATSSGQVRF
TRBJ2-1 NA TRBV11-2 NA TGTGCCAGCAGCCCCGAGCTTGATGAGCAGTTCTTC CASSPELDEQFF
TRBJ1-1 NA TRBV6-5 NA TGTGCCAGCAGTTATGGGTCGAGCACTGAAGCTTTCTTT CASSYGSSTEAFF
TRBJ2-5 NA TRBV21-1 NA TGTGCCAGCAGCAAAGGGACAGGGAGGGAGACCCAGTACTTC CASSKGTGRETQYF
TRBJ2-1 NA TRBV9 NA TGTGCCAGCAGGGGGCTCGGAAAGCCGAACAATGAGCAGTTCTTC CASRGLGKPNNEQFF
TRBJ1-1 NA TRBV9 NA TGTGCCAGCAGCGTAACAGAGAACACTGAAGCTTTCTTT CASSVTENTEAFF
TRBJ2-1 NA TRBV13 TRBD2 TGTGCCAGCAGCTTAGCGACTAGCGGGGGGAACAATGAGCAGTTCTTC CASSLATSGGNNEQFF
TRBJ1-1 once TRBV5-4 NA TGTGCCAGCAGCCGGACCTCTGAGGGGGACACTGAAGCTTTCTTT CASSRTSEGDTEAFF
TRBJ2-7 NA TRBV4-1 TRBD1 TGCGCCAGCAGCCAAGTTTTCCCTACGACAGGGGGCAACTACGAGCAGTACTTC CASSQVFPTTGGNYEQYF
TRBJ1-5 NA TRBV6-1 TRBD1 TGTGCCAGCCGCACAGGGGATGATCAGCCCCAGCATTTT CASRTGDDQPQHF
TRBJ1-2 NA TRBV11-3 NA TGTGCCAGCAGCTTAGGGTCAGACTATGGCTACACCTTC CASSLGSDYGYTF
TRBJ1-2 NA TRBV4-2 NA TGTGCCAGCAGCCACTTGGTAGAAGGCTATGGCTACACCTTC CASSHLVEGYGYTF
TRBJ2-5 NA TRBV5-1 NA TGCGCCAGCAGCTTGTTTGGCCAAGAGACCCAGTACTTC CASSLFGQETQYF
TRBJ2-4 NA TRBV5-1 NA TGCGCCAGCAGCTTTGATGTAGCTGGGGCCAAAAACATTCAGTACTTC CASSFDVAGAKNIQYF
TRBJ1-1 few TRBV2 NA TGTGCCAGCAGCACAGGGCGTAACACTGAAGCTTTCTTT CASSTGRNTEAFF
TRBJ2-5 once TRBV6-5 TRBD2 TGTGCCAGCAGTGGGGGAGGGTCCCAAGAGACCCAGTACTTC CASSGGGSQETQYF
TRBJ1-5 NA TRBV19 NA TGTGCCAGTAGTATAAGGCCATTTAATCAGCCCCAGCATTTT CASSIRPFNQPQHF
TRBJ2-2 NA TRBV7-9 NA TGTGCCAGCAGCTCCCAGGGACCAAGGGGGCTGTTTTTT CASSSQGPRGLFF
TRBJ1-2 NA TRBV27 NA TGTGCCAGCAGTCCGACGCTTTGGACCATCTCTAACTATGGCTACACCTTC CASSPTLWTISNYGYTF
TRBJ2-3 NA TRBV4-1 NA TGCGCCACGGGGACCACAGATACGCAGTATTTT CATGTTDTQYF
TRBJ1-3 NA TRBV6-1 NA TGTGCCAGCAAACTGGGCGCCATATATTTT CASKLGAIYF
TRBJ2-7 NA TRBV11-2 TRBD2 TGTGCCAGCAGCCCACCCGGGGGGGCCTACGAGCAGTACTTC CASSPPGGAYEQYF
TRBJ1-1 NA TRBV5-5 NA TGTGCCAGCAGGCCCTTCAAGGCACAGCCTGAAGCTTTCTTT CASRPFKAQPEAFF
TRBJ2-1 NA TRBV6-5 NA TGTGCCAGCAGTTACAGCGGAGATGAGCAGTTCTTC CASSYSGDEQFF
TRBJ1-1 once TRBV27 NA TGTGCCAGCAGTCCTCTGGGCACTGAAGCTTTCTTT CASSPLGTEAFF
TRBJ2-5 NA TRBV5-8 NA TGTGCCAGCAGCTTGGGACAGAGGGGATCCGGGAGCCAGTACTTC CASSLGQRGSGSQYF
TRBJ2-2 NA TRBV27 NA TGTGCCAGCAGTTTACCCCCACACACAGGGAACGTCGGGGAGCTGTTTTTT CASSLPPHTGNVGELFF
TRBJ2-5 NA TRBV10-3 NA TGTGCCACCCAAACGCCTGGGATACAAGAGACCCAGTACTTC CATQTPGIQETQYF
TRBJ1-6 NA TRBV7-9 NA TGTGCCAGCAGCTTAAGGCCGGGACACAATAATTCACCCCTCCACTTT CASSLRPGHNNSPLHF
TRBJ2-3 NA TRBV9 TRBD2 TGTGCCAGCAGCGCCCCAGGTGCGGGGGGGCCCGGAGATACGCAGTATTTT CASSAPGAGGPGDTQYF
TRBJ1-2 NA TRBV9 NA TGTGCCAGCAGCGTATATGCTAACTATGGCTACACCTTC CASSVYANYGYTF
TRBJ1-1 NA TRBV7-9 NA TGTGCCAGCAGCTTAGGGGGCGGACTGAACACTGAAGCTTTCTTT CASSLGGGLNTEAFF
TRBJ1-1 NA TRBV6-6 NA TGTGCCAGCAGTTACATTAAGGCGAACACTGAAGCTTTCTTT CASSYIKANTEAFF
TRBJ1-4 NA TRBV10-3 NA TGTGCCATCAGTGACGGAGCAACTAATGAAAAACTGTTTTTT CAISDGATNEKLFF
TRBJ2-1 NA TRBV18 NA TGTGCCAGCTCACCCGTGGGGCTGGGGGAGCAGTTCTTC CASSPVGLGEQFF
TRBJ2-7 NA TRBV19 TRBD1 TGTGCCAGTAGTAAGGGGCCCGGGACAGAAAGCTACGAGCAGTACTTC CASSKGPGTESYEQYF
TRBJ2-1 once TRBV5-8 TRBD2 TGTGCCAGCCGCGGGGGGGCCGGGTCCTACAATGAGCAGTTCTTC CASRGGAGSYNEQFF
TRBJ1-2 NA TRBV7-8 NA TGTGCCAGCAGCCCTCAACCGGGCAACTATGGCTACACCTTC CASSPQPGNYGYTF
TRBJ2-5 NA TRBV7-3 TRBD2 TGTGCCAGCAGCCCCCTAGCGGGGAAGCAAGAGACCCAGTACTTC CASSPLAGKQETQYF
TRBJ2-3 NA TRBV7-9 TRBD2 TGTGCCAGCAGCTTGGGTAGCGGGGCCAGCACAGATACGCAGTATTTT CASSLGSGASTDTQYF
TRBJ2-5 NA TRBV27 NA TGTGCCAGCAGTTTTATGGGGGAAGAGACCCAGTACTTC CASSFMGEETQYF